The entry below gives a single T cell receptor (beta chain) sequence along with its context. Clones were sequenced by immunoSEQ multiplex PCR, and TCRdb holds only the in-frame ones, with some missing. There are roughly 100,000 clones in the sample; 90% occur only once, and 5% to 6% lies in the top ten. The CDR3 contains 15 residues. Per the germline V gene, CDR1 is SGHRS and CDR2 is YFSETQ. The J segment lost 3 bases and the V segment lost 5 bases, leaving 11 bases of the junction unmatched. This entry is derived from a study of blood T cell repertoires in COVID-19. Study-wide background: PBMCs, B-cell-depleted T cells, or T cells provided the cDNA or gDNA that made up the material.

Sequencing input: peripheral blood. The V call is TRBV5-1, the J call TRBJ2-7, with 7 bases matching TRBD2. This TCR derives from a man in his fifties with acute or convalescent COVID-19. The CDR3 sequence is CASRATGLVGYEQYF. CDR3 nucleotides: TGCGCCAGCAGAGCTACCGGACTAGTCGGCTACGAGCAGTACTTC.